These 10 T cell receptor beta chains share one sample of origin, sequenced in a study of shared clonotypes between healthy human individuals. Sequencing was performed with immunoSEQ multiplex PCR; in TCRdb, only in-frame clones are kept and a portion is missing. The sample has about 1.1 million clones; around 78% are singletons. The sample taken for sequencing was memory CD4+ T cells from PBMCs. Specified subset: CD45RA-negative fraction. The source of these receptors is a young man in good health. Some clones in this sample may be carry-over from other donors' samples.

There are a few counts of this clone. The CDR3 here is CASSFFGRDGYEQYF. The CDR3 DNA reads TGTGCCAGCAGCTTTTTCGGCAGGGATGGCTACGAGCAGTACTTC. This chain connects TRBV5-6 to TRBJ2-7, with D tentatively TRBD1 (5 bases). Germline V gene data show CDR1 as SGHDT and CDR2 as YYEEEE. The ends were cut back, 2 bases at V and 3 bases at J, with 15 bases in the middle. The CDR3 sequence is 15 residues long.

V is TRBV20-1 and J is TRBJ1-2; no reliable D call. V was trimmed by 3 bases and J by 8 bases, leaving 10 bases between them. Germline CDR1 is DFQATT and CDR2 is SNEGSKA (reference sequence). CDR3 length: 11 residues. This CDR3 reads CSASRGPGYTF. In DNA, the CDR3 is TGCAGTGCTAGCCGCGGACCAGGCTACACCTTC.

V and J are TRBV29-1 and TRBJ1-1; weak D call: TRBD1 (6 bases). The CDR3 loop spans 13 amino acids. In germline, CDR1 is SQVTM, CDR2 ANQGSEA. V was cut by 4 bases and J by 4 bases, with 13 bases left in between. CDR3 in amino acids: CSVGVGASTEAFF. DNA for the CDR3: TGCAGCGTTGGTGTGGGGGCGAGCACTGAAGCTTTCTTT.

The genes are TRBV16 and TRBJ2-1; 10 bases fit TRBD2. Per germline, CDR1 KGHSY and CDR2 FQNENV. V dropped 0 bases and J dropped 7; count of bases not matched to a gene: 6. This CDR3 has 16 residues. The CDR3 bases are TGTGCCAGCAGCCAATCTGGGGCTAGCGGGGGTAATGAGCAGTTCTTC. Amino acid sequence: CASSQSGASGGNEQFF.

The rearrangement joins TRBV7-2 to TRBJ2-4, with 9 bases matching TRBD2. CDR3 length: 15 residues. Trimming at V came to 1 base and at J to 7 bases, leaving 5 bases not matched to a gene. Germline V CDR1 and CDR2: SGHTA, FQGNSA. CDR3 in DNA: TGTGCCAGCAGCTTAGGAGCGGGAGGATACAACATTCAGTACTTC. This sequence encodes CASSLGAGGYNIQYF.

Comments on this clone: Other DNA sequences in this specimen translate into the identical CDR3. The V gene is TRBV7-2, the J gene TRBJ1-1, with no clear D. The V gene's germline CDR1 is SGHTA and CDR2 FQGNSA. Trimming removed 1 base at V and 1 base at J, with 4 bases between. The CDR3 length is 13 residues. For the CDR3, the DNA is TGTGCCAGCAGCTTAGGGAGGAACACTGAAGCTTTCTTT. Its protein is CASSLGRNTEAFF.

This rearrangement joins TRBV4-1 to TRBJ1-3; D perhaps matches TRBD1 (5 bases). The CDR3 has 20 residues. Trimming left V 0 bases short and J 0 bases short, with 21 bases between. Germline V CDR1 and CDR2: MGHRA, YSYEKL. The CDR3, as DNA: TGCGCCAGCAGCCAAGAGGCGGCCCAGGGCCTCGGGGCCTCTGGAAACACCATATATTTT. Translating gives CASSQEAAQGLGASGNTIYF.

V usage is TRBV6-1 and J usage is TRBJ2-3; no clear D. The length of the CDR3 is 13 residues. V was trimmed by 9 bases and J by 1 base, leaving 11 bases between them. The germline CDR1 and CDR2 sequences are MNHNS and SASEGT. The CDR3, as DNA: TGTGCCAGTTACCCGGCCGGCACAGATACGCAGTATTTT. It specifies CASYPAGTDTQYF.

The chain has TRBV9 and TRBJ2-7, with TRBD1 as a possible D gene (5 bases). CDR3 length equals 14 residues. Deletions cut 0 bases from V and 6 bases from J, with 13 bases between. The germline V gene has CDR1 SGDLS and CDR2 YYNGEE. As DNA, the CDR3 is TGTGCCAGCAGCGTAGAGTCGCAGGGATCCGAGCAGTACTTC. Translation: CASSVESQGSEQYF.

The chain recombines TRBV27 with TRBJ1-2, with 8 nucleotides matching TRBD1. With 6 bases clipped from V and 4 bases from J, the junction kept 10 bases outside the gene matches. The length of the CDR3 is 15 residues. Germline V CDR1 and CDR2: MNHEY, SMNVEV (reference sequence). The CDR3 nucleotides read TGTGCCAGCAGGGATACAGGGGGAAAAGGCTATGGCTACACCTTC. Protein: CASRDTGGKGYGYTF.